This T cell receptor beta chain was recovered during a study of spatial heterogeneity in lung cancer. Study-wide results and caveats: Detection of ubiquitous tumor TCRs in blood was higher at resection than follow-up.

Specified time point: sample taken at primary tumor resection. Sequencing was performed on whole RNA extracted from tumor and nontumor lung tissue, or from frozen PBMC, and the material was left unsorted. On this clonotype: Its specificity is not known.

In the library, each TCR cDNA molecule bore its own unique molecular identifier. One entry per CDR3 protein results from TCRdb running MiXCR on the 5' RACE reads. The sample records roughly 25,000 distinct CDR3 sequences, roughly 13% being singletons. V shed 0 bases and J shed 4 bases, with 16 bases lying between them. Germline V gene lookup returns CDR1 SGHVS and CDR2 FQNEAQ. CDR3 length: 17 residues. The material was PBMCs, obtained at surgery. The clonotype was recovered from a female donor with early-stage non-small cell lung cancer. V and J are TRBV7-8 and TRBJ2-1; maybe TRBD2 (6 bases). In DNA, the CDR3 is TGTGCCAGCAGCTTAGCCGGGAGAGCCCAACTTTACAATGAGCAGTTCTTC. Translation gives CASSLAGRAQLYNEQFF.